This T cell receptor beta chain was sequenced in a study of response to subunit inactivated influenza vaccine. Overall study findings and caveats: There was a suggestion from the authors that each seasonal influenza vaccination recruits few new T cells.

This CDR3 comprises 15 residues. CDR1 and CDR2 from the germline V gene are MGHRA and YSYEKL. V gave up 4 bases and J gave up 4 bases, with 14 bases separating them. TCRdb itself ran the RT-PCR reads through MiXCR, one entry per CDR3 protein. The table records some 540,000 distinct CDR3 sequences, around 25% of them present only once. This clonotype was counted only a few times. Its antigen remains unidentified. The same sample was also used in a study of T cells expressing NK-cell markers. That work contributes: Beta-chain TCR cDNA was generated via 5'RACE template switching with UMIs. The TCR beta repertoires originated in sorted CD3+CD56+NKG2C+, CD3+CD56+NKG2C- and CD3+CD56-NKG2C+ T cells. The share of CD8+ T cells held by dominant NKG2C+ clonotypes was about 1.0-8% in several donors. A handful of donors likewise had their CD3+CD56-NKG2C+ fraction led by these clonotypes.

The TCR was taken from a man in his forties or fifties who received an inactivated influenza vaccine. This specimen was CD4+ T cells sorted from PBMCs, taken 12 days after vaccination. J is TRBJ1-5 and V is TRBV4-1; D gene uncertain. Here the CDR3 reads CASSLQEVGNQPQHF. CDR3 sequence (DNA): TGCGCCAGCAGCCTGCAGGAAGTAGGGAATCAGCCCCAGCATTTT.